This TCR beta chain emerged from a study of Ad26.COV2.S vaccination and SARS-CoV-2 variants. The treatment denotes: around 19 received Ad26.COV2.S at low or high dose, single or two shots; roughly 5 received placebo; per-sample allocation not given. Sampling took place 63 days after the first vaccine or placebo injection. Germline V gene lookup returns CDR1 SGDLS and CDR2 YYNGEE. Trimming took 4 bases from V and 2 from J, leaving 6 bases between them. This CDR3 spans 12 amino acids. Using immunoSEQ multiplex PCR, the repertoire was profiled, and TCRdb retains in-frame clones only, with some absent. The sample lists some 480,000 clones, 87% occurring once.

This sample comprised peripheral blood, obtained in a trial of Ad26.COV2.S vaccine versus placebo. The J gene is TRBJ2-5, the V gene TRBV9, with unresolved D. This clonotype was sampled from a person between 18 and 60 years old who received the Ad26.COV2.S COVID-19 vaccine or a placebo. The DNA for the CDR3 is TGTGCCAGCAGCCTCCCTCAAGAGACCCAGTACTTC. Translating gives CASSLPQETQYF. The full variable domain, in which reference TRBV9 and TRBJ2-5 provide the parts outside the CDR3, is DSGVTQTPKHLITATGQRVTLRCSPRSGDLSVYWYQQSLDQGLQFLIQYYNGEERAKGNILERFSAQQFPDLHSELNLSSLELGDSALYFCASSLPQETQYFGPGTRLLVL.